The 5 T cell receptor beta chains below come from one sample, sequenced in a study of blood T cell repertoires in COVID-19 (dated by TCRdb to 2018 to 2021). The method was the immunoSEQ multiplex PCR assay. Drawn from immuneACCESS, this table holds only the in-frame rearrangements with V and J called that TCRdb kept. Clones are partly lost; checked studies trace under half to an unresolved V gene and leave the rest unexplained. In all, the sample holds around 82,000 clones, and 90% of those were seen once. The ten largest clones capture 6.9% of the sample. The specimen was peripheral blood. These receptors all stem from a human donor in a cohort sampled during active COVID-19.

The chain is built from TRBV7-2 and TRBJ2-1; 9 nucleotides align to TRBD2. The CDR3 spans 15 residues. The V gene end was trimmed by 7 bases and the J gene end by 8 bases; junction bases not matched to a gene: 12. CDR1 and CDR2 (germline): SGHTA, FQGNSA. CDR3 DNA: TGTGCCAGCACGGCGGGCGGGGGGGCTTACGATGAGCAGTTCTTC. The encoded protein is CASTAGGGAYDEQFF.

This clone occurred once. The V gene is TRBV9, the J gene TRBJ2-1; unclear D gene. Germline assignment: CDR1 SGDLS and CDR2 YYNGEE. V lost 0 bases and J lost 3, with 4 bases in between. The CDR3 runs 13 residues. CDR3 residues: CASSVGSYNEQFF. The CDR3 bases are TGTGCCAGCAGCGTAGGCAGCTACAATGAGCAGTTCTTC.

This clone was recorded only once. The chain is built from TRBV9 and TRBJ2-3; 7 bases are shared with TRBD2. Trimming removed 2 bases from V and 0 bases from J; junction bases left unmatched: 9. The CDR3 runs 17 residues. Germline assignment: CDR1 SGDLS and CDR2 YYNGEE. CDR3 bases: TGTGCCAGCAGCGTGGGCGCGGGGGACTCTAGCACAGATACGCAGTATTTT. Its protein is CASSVGAGDSSTDTQYF.

V gene TRBV5-1 combines with J gene TRBJ1-1; D is undetermined. Germline assignment: CDR1 SGHRS and CDR2 YFSETQ. CDR3 size: 13 residues. Deletions cut 2 bases from V and 4 bases from J, with 9 bases between. CDR3 residues: CASSFIRGTEAFF. The CDR3 nucleotides read TGCGCCAGCAGCTTTATACGGGGCACTGAAGCTTTCTTT.

The V gene is TRBV19, the J gene TRBJ2-2; D not resolved. V lost 4 bases, J lost 5 bases, and 8 bases lay in between. The CDR3 has 13 amino acids. CDR1 is LNHDA and CDR2 is SQIVND in the germline V gene (reference sequence). The CDR3, as DNA: TGTGCCAGTAGTAAGACCGGGACCGGGGAGCTGTTTTTT. Translation gives CASSKTGTGELFF.